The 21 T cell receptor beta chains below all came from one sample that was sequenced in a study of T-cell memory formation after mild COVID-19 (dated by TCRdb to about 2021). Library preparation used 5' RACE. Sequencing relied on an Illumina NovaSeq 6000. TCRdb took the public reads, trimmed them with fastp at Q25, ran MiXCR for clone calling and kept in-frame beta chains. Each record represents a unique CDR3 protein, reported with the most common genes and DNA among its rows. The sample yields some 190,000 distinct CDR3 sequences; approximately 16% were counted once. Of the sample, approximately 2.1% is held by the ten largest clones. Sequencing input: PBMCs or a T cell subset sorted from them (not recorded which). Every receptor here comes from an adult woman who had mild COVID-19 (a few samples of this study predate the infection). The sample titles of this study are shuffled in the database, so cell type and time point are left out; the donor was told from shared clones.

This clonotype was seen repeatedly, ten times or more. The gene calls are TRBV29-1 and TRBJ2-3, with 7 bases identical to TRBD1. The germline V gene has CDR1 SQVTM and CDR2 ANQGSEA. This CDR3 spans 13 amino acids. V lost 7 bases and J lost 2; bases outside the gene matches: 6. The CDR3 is CSADRKTTDTQYF. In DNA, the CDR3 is TGCAGCGCGGACAGGAAAACCACAGATACGCAGTATTTT.

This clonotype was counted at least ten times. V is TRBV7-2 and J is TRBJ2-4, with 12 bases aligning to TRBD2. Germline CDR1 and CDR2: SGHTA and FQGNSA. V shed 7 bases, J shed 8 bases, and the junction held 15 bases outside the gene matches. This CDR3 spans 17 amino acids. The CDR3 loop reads CASTPWTSGIQPDIQYF. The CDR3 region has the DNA TGTGCCAGCACCCCCTGGACTAGCGGGATCCAGCCAGACATTCAGTACTTC.

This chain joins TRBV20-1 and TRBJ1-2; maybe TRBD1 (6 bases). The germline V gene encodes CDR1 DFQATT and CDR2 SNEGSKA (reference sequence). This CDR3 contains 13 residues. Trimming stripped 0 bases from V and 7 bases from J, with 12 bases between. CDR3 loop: CSARDLGARGYTF. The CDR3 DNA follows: TGCAGTGCTAGAGATTTGGGGGCGCGTGGCTACACCTTC.

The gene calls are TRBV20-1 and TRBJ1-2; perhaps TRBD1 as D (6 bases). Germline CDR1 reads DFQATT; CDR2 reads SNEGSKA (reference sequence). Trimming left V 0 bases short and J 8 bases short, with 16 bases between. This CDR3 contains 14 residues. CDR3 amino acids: CSARDKQGASGYTF. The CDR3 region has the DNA TGCAGTGCTAGAGATAAACAGGGCGCGAGCGGCTACACCTTC.

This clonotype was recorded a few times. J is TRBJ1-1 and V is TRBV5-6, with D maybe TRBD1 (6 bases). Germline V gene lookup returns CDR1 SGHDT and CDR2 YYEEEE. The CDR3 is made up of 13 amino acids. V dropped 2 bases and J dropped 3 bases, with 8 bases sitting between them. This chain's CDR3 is CASSFTGYTEAFF. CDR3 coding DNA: TGTGCCAGCAGCTTTACAGGGTACACTGAAGCTTTCTTT.

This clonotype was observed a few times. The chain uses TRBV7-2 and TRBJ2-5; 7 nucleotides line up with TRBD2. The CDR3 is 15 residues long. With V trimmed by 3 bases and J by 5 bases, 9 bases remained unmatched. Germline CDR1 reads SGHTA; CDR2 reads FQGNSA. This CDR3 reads CASSLAVGGRETQYF. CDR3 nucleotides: TGTGCCAGCAGCTTGGCAGTGGGGGGGAGGGAGACCCAGTACTTC.

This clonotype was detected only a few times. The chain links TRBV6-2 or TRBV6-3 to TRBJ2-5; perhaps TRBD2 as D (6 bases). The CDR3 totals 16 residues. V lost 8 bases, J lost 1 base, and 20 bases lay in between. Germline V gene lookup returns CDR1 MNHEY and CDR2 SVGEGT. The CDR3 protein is CASPTSGSGPQETQYF. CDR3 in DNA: TGTGCCAGCCCTACGTCGGGGAGCGGGCCCCAAGAGACCCAGTACTTC.

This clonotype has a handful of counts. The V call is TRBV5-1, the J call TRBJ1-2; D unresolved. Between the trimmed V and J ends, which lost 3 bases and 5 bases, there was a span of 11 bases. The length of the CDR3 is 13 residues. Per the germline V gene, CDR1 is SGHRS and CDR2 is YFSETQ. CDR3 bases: TGCGCCAGCAGCTCGGCAGGAGGGTATGGCTACACCTTC. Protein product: CASSSAGGYGYTF.

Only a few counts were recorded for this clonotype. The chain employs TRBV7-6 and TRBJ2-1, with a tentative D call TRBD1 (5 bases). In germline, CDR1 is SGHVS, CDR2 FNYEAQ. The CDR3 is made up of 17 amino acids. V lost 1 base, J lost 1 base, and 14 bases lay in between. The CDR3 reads CASSLGFKGSSYNEQFF. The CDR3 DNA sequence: TGTGCCAGCAGCTTAGGTTTTAAGGGGTCGTCCTACAATGAGCAGTTCTTC.

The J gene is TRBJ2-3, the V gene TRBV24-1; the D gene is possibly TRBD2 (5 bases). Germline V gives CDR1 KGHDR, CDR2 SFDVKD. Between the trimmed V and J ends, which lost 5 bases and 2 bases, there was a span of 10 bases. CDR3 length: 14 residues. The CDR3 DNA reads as TGTGCCACCAGTGCCCCGGGAAACACAGATACGCAGTATTTT. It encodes CATSAPGNTDTQYF.

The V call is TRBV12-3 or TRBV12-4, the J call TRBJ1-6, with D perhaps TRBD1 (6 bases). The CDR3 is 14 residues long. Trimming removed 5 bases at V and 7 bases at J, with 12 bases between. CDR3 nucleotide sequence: TGTGCCAGCAGTCGGGACATTATGAATTCACCCCTCCACTTT. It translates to CASSRDIMNSPLHF.

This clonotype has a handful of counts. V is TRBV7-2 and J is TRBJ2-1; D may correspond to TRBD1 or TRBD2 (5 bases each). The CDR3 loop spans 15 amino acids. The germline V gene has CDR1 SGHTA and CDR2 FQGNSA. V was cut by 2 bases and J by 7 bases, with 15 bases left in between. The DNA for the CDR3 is TGTGCCAGCAGCTTAACCTGGGGGAGAGGGAATGAGCAGTTCTTC. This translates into CASSLTWGRGNEQFF.

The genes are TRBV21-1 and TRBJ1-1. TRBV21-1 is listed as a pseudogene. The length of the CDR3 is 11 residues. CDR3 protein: CASSKGTEAFF. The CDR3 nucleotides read TGTGCCAGCAGCAAAGGCACTGAAGCTTTCTTT.

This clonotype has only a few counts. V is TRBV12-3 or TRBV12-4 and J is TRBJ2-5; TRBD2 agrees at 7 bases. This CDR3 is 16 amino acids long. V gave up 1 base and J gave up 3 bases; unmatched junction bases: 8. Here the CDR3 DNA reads TGTGCCAGCAGTTTAGGGCTAGCGGTGGAGAAAGAGACCCAGTACTTC. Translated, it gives CASSLGLAVEKETQYF.

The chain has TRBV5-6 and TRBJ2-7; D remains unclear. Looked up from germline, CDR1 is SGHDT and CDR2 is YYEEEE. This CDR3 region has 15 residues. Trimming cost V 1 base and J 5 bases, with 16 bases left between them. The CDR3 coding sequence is TGTGCCAGCAGCTTGAAGGGCCACCCTCGGAACGAGCAGTACTTC. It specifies CASSLKGHPRNEQYF.

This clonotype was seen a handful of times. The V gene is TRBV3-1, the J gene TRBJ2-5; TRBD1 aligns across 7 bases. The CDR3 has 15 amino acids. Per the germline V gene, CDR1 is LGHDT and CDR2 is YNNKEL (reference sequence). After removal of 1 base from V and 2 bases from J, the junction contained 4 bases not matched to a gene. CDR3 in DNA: TGTGCCAGCAGCCAAGCCCTGGGACAGCAAGAGACCCAGTACTTC. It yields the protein CASSQALGQQETQYF.

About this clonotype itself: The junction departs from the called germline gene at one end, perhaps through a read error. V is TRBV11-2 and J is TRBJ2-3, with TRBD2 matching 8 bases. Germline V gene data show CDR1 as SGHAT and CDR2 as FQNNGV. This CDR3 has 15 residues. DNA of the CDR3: TGTGCAAGCAGCTCCGTGCGGGGGGAAACAGATACGCAGTATTTT. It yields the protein CASSSVRGETDTQYF.

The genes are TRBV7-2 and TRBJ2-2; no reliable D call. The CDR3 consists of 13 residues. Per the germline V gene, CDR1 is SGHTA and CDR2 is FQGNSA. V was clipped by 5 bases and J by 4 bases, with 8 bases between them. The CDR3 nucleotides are TGTGCCAGCAGCCAAGTTACCACCGGGGAGCTGTTTTTT. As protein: CASSQVTTGELFF.

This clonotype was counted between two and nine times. The CDR3 DNA follows: TGCAGTGCTACAAGGTACAGGGGGCGTGATTCATATCAGCCCCAGCATTTT. This codes for CSATRYRGRDSYQPQHF. This rearrangement joins TRBV20-1 to TRBJ1-5, with 9 bases aligning to TRBD1. The CDR3 extends over 17 amino acids. Germline-derived CDR1 and CDR2 are DFQATT and SNEGSKA (reference sequence). V was clipped by 4 bases and J by 5 bases; unmatched bases: 15.

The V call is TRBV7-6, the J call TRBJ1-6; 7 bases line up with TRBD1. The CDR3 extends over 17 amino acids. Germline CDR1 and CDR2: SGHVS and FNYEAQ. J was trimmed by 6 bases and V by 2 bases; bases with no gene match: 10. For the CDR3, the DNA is TGTGCCAGCAGCTTAATCGTTCTGGACAGGCCTAATTCACCCCTCCACTTT. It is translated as CASSLIVLDRPNSPLHF.

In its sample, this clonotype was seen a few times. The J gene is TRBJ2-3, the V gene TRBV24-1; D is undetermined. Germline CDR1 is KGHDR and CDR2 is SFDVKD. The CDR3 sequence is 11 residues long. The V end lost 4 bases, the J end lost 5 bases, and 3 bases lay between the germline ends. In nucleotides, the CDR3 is TGTGCCACCAGTGACCTAGATACGCAGTATTTT. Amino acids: CATSDLDTQYF.